The next 3 T cell receptor beta chains were all read from a single sample in a study of blood T cell repertoires in COVID-19. The protocol was immunoSEQ multiplex PCR, while the TCRdb copy is restricted to in-frame clones and leaves out a portion. The sample carries over 100,000 clones, around three quarters recorded once. Sequencing used peripheral blood. The receptor set was obtained from a woman aged 80 or over with acute or convalescent COVID-19.

The genes are TRBV9 and TRBJ2-1; weak D call: TRBD1 (7 bases). This CDR3 has 15 residues. Deletions cut 0 bases from V and 5 bases from J, with 12 bases between. Germline CDR1 and CDR2: SGDLS and YYNGEE. The CDR3 spells CASSVVGGGDNEQFF. The CDR3 DNA reads TGTGCCAGCAGCGTAGTAGGGGGCGGGGACAATGAGCAGTTCTTC.

V is TRBV5-1 and J is TRBJ1-2, with unresolved D. The ends were cut back, 0 bases at V and 8 bases at J, with 14 bases in the middle. The CDR3 is 14 residues long. Germline V CDR1 and CDR2: SGHRS, YFSETQ. The CDR3 DNA reads as TGCGCCAGCAGCTTGGATTCCCGGGGTGGAGGCTACACCTTC. Its translation is CASSLDSRGGGYTF.

Comments on this clone: The same CDR3 can be traced to other DNA sequences in this sample. The rearrangement links TRBV5-1 to TRBJ2-5; maybe TRBD2 (6 bases). Trimming stripped 4 bases from V and 0 bases from J, with 10 bases between. This CDR3 region has 14 residues. Germline CDR1 reads SGHRS; CDR2 reads YFSETQ. CDR3 in DNA: TGCGCCAGCAGCCCGCGGGGCGACCAAGAGACCCAGTACTTC. Translated: CASSPRGDQETQYF.